Listed below are T cell receptor beta chains from one sample, sequenced in a study of PD-L1 blockade in urothelial cancer. Sequencing used immunoSEQ multiplex PCR; TCRdb keeps in-frame clones, though not all of them. Among around 110,000 clones, about 89% were seen once, and the ten largest hold more than 1.5%. Sequencing was performed on PBMCs, taken around atezolizumab (anti-PD-L1) treatment. These receptors all come from a man in his fifties or sixties with urothelial cancer. Both conserved end residues are part of each CDR3. The D gene is left open where the match is weak. Clone size is given for some rows only: seen once, a few or many times, or a class if the clone is expanded.

V gene: TRBV10-3
D gene: NA
clone size: NA
J gene: TRBJ2-3
CDR3 length: 13
CDR3 DNA: TGTGCCATCAGCGACGCGGGGTCAGATACGCAGTATTTT
CDR3 protein: CAISDAGSDTQYF

V gene: TRBV5-5
D gene: NA
clone size: few
J gene: TRBJ1-6
CDR3 length: 13
CDR3 DNA: TGTGCCAGCAGCCCTCCCCCCGGTTCACCCCTCCACTTT
CDR3 protein: CASSPPPGSPLHF

V gene: TRBV9
D gene: TRBD2
clone size: NA
J gene: TRBJ2-5
CDR3 length: 17
CDR3 DNA: TGTGCCAGCAGCGTAGATATCAGCGGGGCGTTGGGAGAGACCCAGTACTTC
CDR3 protein: CASSVDISGALGETQYF

V gene: TRBV4-2
D gene: TRBD1
clone size: few
J gene: TRBJ1-1
CDR3 length: 14
CDR3 DNA: TGTGCCAGCAGCCAAGGCATAGGGACAGGGGCGGCTTTCTTT
CDR3 protein: CASSQGIGTGAAFF

V gene: TRBV7-8
D gene: NA
clone size: NA
J gene: TRBJ1-4
CDR3 length: 18
CDR3 DNA: TGTGCCAGCAGCTTAGCAGGCTCGACAGACTCAACTAATGAAAAACTGTTTTTT
CDR3 protein: CASSLAGSTDSTNEKLFF

V gene: TRBV28
D gene: NA
clone size: NA
J gene: TRBJ2-5
CDR3 length: 13
CDR3 DNA: TGTGCCAGCAGTCTCAGGGGTGGGGAGACCCAGTACTTC
CDR3 protein: CASSLRGGETQYF

V gene: TRBV10-3
D gene: TRBD2
clone size: NA
J gene: TRBJ2-3
CDR3 length: 16
CDR3 DNA: TGTGCCATCAGCGCCCTCGGCGGGAGCCACACAGATACGCAGTATTTT
CDR3 protein: CAISALGGSHTDTQYF

V gene: TRBV7-2
D gene: NA
clone size: once
J gene: TRBJ1-2
CDR3 length: 14
CDR3 DNA: TGTGCCAGCAGCTTAAGACAGCTCCACTATGGCTACACCTTC
CDR3 protein: CASSLRQLHYGYTF

V gene: TRBV6-1
D gene: TRBD1
clone size: NA
J gene: TRBJ2-7
CDR3 length: 14
CDR3 DNA: TGTGCCAGCAGTGCCGGGACAGGGGGCTACGAGCAGTACTTC
CDR3 protein: CASSAGTGGYEQYF

V gene: TRBV6-1
D gene: NA
clone size: NA
J gene: TRBJ2-2
CDR3 length: 15
CDR3 DNA: TGTGCCAGCAGTGAAAGGGGGGGACTCTCGGGGGAGCTGTTTTTT
CDR3 protein: CASSERGGLSGELFF

V gene: TRBV7-8
D gene: TRBD1
clone size: NA
J gene: TRBJ2-3
CDR3 length: 16
CDR3 DNA: TGTGCCAGCAGCTTGGAGGCGGGACAGGGGCCAGATACGCAGTATTTT
CDR3 protein: CASSLEAGQGPDTQYF

V gene: TRBV19
D gene: TRBD2
clone size: NA
J gene: TRBJ2-2
CDR3 length: 14
CDR3 DNA: TGTGCCAGTCGACTAGCGGGAGAGGCCGGGGAGCTGTTTTTT
CDR3 protein: CASRLAGEAGELFF